Below, one T cell receptor beta chain is given with its context. This specimen belongs to a study of blood T cell repertoires in COVID-19. Overall study: Spain, Italy and the United States supplied samples that represented acute and convalescent COVID-19.

Sequenced by immunoSEQ multiplex PCR; TCRdb stores in-frame clones only, minus some. The repertoire holds 25,000 or so clones, approximately 83% seen once, with about 25% in the top ten. The V gene's germline CDR1 is MNHNY and CDR2 SVGAGI (reference sequence). V trimming: 5 bases; J trimming: 4 bases; junction bases outside the gene matches: 9. This CDR3 contains 17 residues. This sequence was found in a man between 65 and 85 years old with active COVID-19. Specimen: peripheral blood. The chain uses TRBV6-6 and TRBJ2-2; 11 nucleotides line up with TRBD2. CDR3 coding DNA: TGTGCCAGCAGTCAGACTAGCGGGACAAGATCCACCGGGGAGCTGTTTTTT. Translation: CASSQTSGTRSTGELFF.